This T cell receptor beta chain was identified in a study of identical twins. A universal primer site was created by template switching, with the cDNA bearing unique molecular identifiers. TCRdb called the 5' RACE reads again in MiXCR, with one record for every CDR3 protein. This table holds approximately 210,000 distinct CDR3 sequences, about 6.7% found once. J was trimmed by 4 bases and V by 8 bases; bases with no gene match: 8. Germline V gene data show CDR1 as WSHSY and CDR2 as SAAADI. CDR3 length: 13 amino acids. These data were also reused for a study on T cells expressing NK-cell markers. That paper notes: Restriction of sorting to alpha-beta TCR T cells was accomplished in several experiments using an anti-gamma-delta TCR antibody. About 1.0-7.5% of CD8+ T cells in about 6 donors belonged to dominant NKG2C+ clonotypes. Leadership of the CD3+CD56-NKG2C+ fraction also belonged to these clonotypes in a handful of donors.

The sequence came from a woman under 30 in good health. The sequencing input was CD8+ T cells sorted from blood. The chain uses TRBV10-2 and TRBJ2-7; 7 nucleotides align to TRBD1. The CDR3 spells CASSDDRAYEQYF. The CDR3 DNA follows: TGCGCCAGCTCAGACGACAGGGCGTACGAGCAGTACTTC.